This section outlines one T cell receptor beta chain sequence together with its context. The source of the sample is a study of control samples from healthy donors and cancer patients. Profiled with immunoSEQ multiplex PCR; TCRdb holds only in-frame clones, not every one. The sample lists roughly 88,000 clones, 85% to 95% occurring once. V lost 4 bases to trimming and J lost 1 base, with 11 bases between them. The CDR3 is 14 residues long. The V gene's germline CDR1 is SGHDT and CDR2 YYEEEE. The chain uses TRBV5-6 and TRBJ1-1; D is unresolved. This TCR was recovered from a man between 18 and 35 years old in good health. Input material: blood. The CDR3 loop reads CASSGLSRNTEAFF. DNA for the CDR3: TGTGCCAGCAGCGGACTATCGAGGAACACTGAAGCTTTCTTT.